This TCR beta chain was found in a study of cytomegalovirus exposure and HLA in healthy donors. As to this clone: Its cognate antigen is unknown.

The PCR employed 60 Vbeta primers together with 13 Jbeta primers. Clones were read by immunoSEQ multiplex PCR, and TCRdb kept only the in-frame ones, dropping some. The data contain about 200,000 clones, about 83% of them singletons. Study-level points and caveats: A missense DCLRE1C variant was associated with V- and J-gene trimming of TCR beta chains in a later analysis, and an independent cohort replicated the association. A highly shared variant cluster was judged a likely technical artifact. Later, an analysis showed that TCR beta chains associated with HLA were more clonally expanded than others that were equally common. It was taken for granted in presence/absence analyses that sequencing depth across donors was roughly uniform.

Trimming took 5 bases from V and 0 from J, leaving 16 bases between them. The V gene's germline CDR1 is MNHNY and CDR2 SVGAGI (reference sequence). The CDR3 covers 16 residues. The sequence was collected from a girl aged 10-17 years in good health and CMV-seronegative. The sample comprised PBMCs. This chain connects TRBV6-6 to TRBJ1-1, with D unresolved. CDR3 DNA sequence: TGTGCCAGCAGTCGGTCCCTACCCACCCTGAACACTGAAGCTTTCTTT. Its translation is CASSRSLPTLNTEAFF.